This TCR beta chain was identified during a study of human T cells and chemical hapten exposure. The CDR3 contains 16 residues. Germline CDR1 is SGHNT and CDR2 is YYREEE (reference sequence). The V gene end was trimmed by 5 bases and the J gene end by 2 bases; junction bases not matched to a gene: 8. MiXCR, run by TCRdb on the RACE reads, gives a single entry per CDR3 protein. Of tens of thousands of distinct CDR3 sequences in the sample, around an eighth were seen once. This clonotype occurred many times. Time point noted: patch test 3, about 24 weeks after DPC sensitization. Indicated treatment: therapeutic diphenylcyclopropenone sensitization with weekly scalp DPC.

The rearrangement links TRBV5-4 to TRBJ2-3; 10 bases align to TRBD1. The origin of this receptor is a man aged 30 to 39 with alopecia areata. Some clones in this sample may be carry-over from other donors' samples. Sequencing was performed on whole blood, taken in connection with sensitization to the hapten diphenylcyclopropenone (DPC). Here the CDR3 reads CASRSRQGASTDTQYF. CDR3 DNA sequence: TGTGCCAGCAGGTCTCGACAGGGGGCTTCCACAGATACGCAGTATTTT. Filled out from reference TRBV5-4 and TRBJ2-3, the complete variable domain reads ETGVTQSPTHLIKTRGQQVTLRCSSQSGHNTVSWYQQALGQGPQFIFQYYREEENGRGNFPPRFSGLQFPNYSSELNVNALELDDSALYLCASRSRQGASTDTQYFGPGTRLTVL.